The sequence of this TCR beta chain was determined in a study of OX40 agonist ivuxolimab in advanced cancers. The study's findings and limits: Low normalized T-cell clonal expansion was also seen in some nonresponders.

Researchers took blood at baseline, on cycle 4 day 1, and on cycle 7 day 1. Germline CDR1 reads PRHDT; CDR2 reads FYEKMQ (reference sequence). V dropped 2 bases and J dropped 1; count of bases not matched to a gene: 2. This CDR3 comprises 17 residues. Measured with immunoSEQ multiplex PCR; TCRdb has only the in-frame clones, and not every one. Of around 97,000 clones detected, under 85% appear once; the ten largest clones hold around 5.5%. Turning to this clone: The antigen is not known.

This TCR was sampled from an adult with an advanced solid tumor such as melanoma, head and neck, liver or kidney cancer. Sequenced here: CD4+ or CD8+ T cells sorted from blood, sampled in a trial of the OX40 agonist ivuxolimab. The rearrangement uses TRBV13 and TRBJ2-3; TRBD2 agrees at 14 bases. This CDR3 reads CASSLWTSGGRTDTQYF. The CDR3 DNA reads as TGTGCCAGCAGCTTATGGACTAGCGGGGGGCGCACAGATACGCAGTATTTT.